A selection of T cell receptor beta chains follows, all from one sample in a study of blood T cell repertoires in COVID-19. Libraries were prepared by immunoSEQ multiplex PCR; TCRdb keeps only in-frame clonotypes and omits some of them. The table includes some 120,000 clones, around nine tenths detected once. The sample taken for sequencing was peripheral blood. These receptors originate from a woman aged 50 to 65 with acute or convalescent COVID-19. The CDR3 runs from the conserved cysteine through the conserved F or W.

cdr3_length: 14
j_call: TRBJ1-2
v_call: TRBV30
cdr3_aa: CACPPGEANYGYTF

cdr3_length: 15
j_call: TRBJ2-1
v_call: TRBV5-6
cdr3_aa: CASSWAGSSYNEQFF

cdr3_length: 13
j_call: TRBJ2-3
v_call: TRBV7-9
cdr3_aa: CASSPAGTDTQYF

cdr3_length: 13
j_call: TRBJ1-2
v_call: TRBV28
cdr3_aa: CASSPTMRLGYTF

cdr3_length: 14
j_call: TRBJ1-4
v_call: TRBV9
cdr3_aa: CASSVFRESEKLFF

cdr3_length: 15
j_call: TRBJ2-5
v_call: TRBV7-3
cdr3_aa: CASSPTGQRGETQYF

cdr3_length: 16
j_call: TRBJ2-1
v_call: TRBV3-1/TRBV3-2
cdr3_aa: CASSPSDRGGRNEQFF

cdr3_length: 14
j_call: TRBJ2-7
v_call: TRBV10-3
cdr3_aa: CAITRTSGAYEQYF

cdr3_length: 12
j_call: TRBJ2-3
v_call: TRBV19
cdr3_aa: CASSILGDTQYF

cdr3_length: 14
j_call: TRBJ2-2
v_call: TRBV7-2
cdr3_aa: CASSYTVNTGELFF

cdr3_length: 15
j_call: TRBJ2-6
v_call: TRBV5-4
cdr3_aa: CASSPQGPGANVLTF

cdr3_length: 15
j_call: TRBJ2-3
v_call: TRBV7-2
cdr3_aa: CASSLGPSGEDTQYF

cdr3_length: 14
j_call: TRBJ2-1
v_call: TRBV14
cdr3_aa: CASSQGLRKFEQFF

cdr3_length: 11
j_call: TRBJ1-1
v_call: TRBV6-5
cdr3_aa: CATVKNTEAFF

cdr3_length: 17
j_call: TRBJ2-5
v_call: TRBV27
cdr3_aa: CASSLMVGQKYQETQYF

cdr3_length: 15
j_call: TRBJ2-1
v_call: TRBV19
cdr3_aa: CASSHPGRSYNEQFF

cdr3_length: 13
j_call: TRBJ2-5
v_call: TRBV3-1/TRBV3-2
cdr3_aa: CASSQIIQETQYF

cdr3_length: 15
j_call: TRBJ2-6
v_call: TRBV27
cdr3_aa: CASSFEGVGANVLTF

cdr3_length: 15
j_call: TRBJ2-1
v_call: TRBV3-1/TRBV3-2
cdr3_aa: CASRGRGGRGNEQFF

cdr3_length: 13
j_call: TRBJ2-7
v_call: TRBV7-9
cdr3_aa: CASSAGPSYEQYF

cdr3_length: 14
j_call: TRBJ1-1
v_call: TRBV19
cdr3_aa: CASNPMWLNTEAFF

cdr3_length: 16
j_call: TRBJ2-1
v_call: TRBV7-3
cdr3_aa: CASSNGPGLIYNEQFF

cdr3_length: 17
j_call: TRBJ2-1
v_call: TRBV5-1
cdr3_aa: CASSLTIAGGPGNEQFF

cdr3_length: 14
j_call: TRBJ1-1
v_call: TRBV5-4
cdr3_aa: CASSHLTVDTEAFF

cdr3_length: 12
j_call: TRBJ2-2
v_call: TRBV9
cdr3_aa: CASSRGTGELFF

cdr3_length: 13
j_call: TRBJ2-1
v_call: TRBV15
cdr3_aa: CATSKLDGNEQFF

cdr3_length: 18
j_call: TRBJ2-5
v_call: TRBV19
cdr3_aa: CASSKRAAGRIGGETQYF

cdr3_length: 15
j_call: TRBJ2-2
v_call: TRBV7-3
cdr3_aa: CASSLGTLNTGELFF

cdr3_length: 14
j_call: TRBJ1-2
v_call: TRBV9
cdr3_aa: CASSVGHSNYGYTF

cdr3_length: 15
j_call: TRBJ2-7
v_call: TRBV7-2
cdr3_aa: CASSFSGGDPYEQYF

cdr3_length: 13
j_call: TRBJ1-4
v_call: TRBV7-2
cdr3_aa: CASRQGIDEKLFF

cdr3_length: 15
j_call: TRBJ2-1
v_call: TRBV7-7
cdr3_aa: CASSLRDAPGDEQFF

cdr3_length: 14
j_call: TRBJ2-5
v_call: TRBV2
cdr3_aa: CASSPDLGLETQYF

cdr3_length: 16
j_call: TRBJ2-7
v_call: TRBV6-2/TRBV6-3
cdr3_aa: CASRPLAGVDNYEQYF

cdr3_length: 13
j_call: TRBJ1-6
v_call: TRBV5-6
cdr3_aa: CASSLDGNSPLHF